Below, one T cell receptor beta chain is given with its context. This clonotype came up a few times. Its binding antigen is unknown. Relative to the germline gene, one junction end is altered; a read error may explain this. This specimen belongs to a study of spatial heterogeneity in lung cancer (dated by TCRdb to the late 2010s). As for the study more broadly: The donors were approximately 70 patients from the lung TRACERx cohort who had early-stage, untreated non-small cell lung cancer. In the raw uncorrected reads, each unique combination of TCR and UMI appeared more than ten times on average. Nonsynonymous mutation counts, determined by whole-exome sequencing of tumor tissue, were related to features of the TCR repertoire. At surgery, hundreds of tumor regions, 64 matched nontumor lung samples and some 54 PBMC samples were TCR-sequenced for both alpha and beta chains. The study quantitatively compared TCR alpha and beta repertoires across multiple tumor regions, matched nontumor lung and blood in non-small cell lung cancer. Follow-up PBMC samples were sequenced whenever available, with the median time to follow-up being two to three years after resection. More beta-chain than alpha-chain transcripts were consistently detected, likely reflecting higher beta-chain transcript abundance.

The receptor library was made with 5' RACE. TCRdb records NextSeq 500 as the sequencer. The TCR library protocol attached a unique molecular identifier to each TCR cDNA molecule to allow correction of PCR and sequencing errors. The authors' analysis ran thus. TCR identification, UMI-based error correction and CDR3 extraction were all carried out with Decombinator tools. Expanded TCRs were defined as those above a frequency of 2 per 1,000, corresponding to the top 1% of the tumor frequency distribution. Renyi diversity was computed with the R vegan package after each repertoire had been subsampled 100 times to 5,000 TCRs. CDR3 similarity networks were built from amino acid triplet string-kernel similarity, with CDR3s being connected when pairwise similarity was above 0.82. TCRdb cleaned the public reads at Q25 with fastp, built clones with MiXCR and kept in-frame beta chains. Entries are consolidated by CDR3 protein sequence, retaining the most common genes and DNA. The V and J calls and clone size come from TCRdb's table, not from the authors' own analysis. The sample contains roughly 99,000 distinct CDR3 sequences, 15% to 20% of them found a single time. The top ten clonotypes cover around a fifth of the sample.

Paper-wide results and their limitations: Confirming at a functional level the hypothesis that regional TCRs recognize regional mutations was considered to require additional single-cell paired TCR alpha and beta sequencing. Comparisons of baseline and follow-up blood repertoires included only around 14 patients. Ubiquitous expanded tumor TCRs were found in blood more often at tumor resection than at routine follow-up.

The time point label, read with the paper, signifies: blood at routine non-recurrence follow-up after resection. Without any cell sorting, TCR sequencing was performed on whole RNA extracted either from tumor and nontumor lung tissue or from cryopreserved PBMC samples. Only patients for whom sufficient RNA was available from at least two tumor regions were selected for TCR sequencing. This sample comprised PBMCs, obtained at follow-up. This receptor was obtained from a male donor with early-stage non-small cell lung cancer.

The CDR3 region has the sequence CASSLKTEAFF. The nucleotides read TGTGCCAGCAGCCTGAAGACTGAAGCTTTCTTT. The chain is made from TRBV5-6 and TRBJ1-1; the D gene is not confidently resolved. Sequences SGHDT (CDR1) and YYEEEE (CDR2) are obtained from the germline V gene. The CDR3 measures 11 amino acids from cysteine to phenylalanine. The DNA shown is the 33-base CDR3, in frame from base 1.